Included here is one TCR beta chain sequence, with context. Reverse transcription used about 0.45 to 1 ug RNA and random hexamers. The immunoSEQ assay covered 54 Vbeta and 13 Jbeta segments for CDR3. Via MiXCR, TCRdb re-called the immunoSEQ multiplex PCR reads, giving one row per CDR3 protein. Of some 190,000 distinct CDR3 sequences in the sample, roughly 95% were seen once. This specimen comes from a study of CD8 T cells in Susac syndrome. The CDR3 is 13 amino acids. The germline CDR1 and CDR2 sequences are SNHLY and FYNNEI. V lost 3 bases and J 3 bases, leaving 9 bases between the germline ends. The chain combines TRBV2 with TRBJ2-7; D is unresolved. This clonotype was sampled from a human donor in good health. Sequencing was carried out using CD4+ T cells from PBMCs. The CDR3 reads CASSETFLYEQYF. The CDR3 DNA follows: TGTGCCAGCAGTGAGACGTTCCTCTACGAGCAGTACTTC.